Each of the 10 T cell receptor beta chains below was sequenced from the same sample in a study of yellow fever vaccine responses in identical twins. Using its own MiXCR run on the RT-PCR reads, TCRdb lists one record per CDR3 protein. The table shows 5,900 or so distinct CDR3 sequences, with 65% to 80% occurring only once. This specimen was T cells from blood (PBMCs), unsorted or a sorted subset (not recorded which), taken before or after yellow fever vaccination (not recorded which). Receptors originate from a young woman who received the yellow fever vaccine.

The chain recombines TRBV10-3 with TRBJ1-1; D remains ambiguous. V lost 10 bases and J 1 base, leaving 10 bases between the germline ends. Germline V gives CDR1 ENHRY, CDR2 SYGVKD. This CDR3 has 12 residues. CDR3 coding DNA: TGTGCCACCGGAGGACCGAACACTGAAGCTTTCTTT. Translated: CATGGPNTEAFF.

The chain couples TRBV24-1 to TRBJ2-3, with D uncertain. Trimming removed 6 bases from V and 5 bases from J, with 8 bases in between. This CDR3 has 12 residues. Germline lookup yields CDR1 KGHDR and CDR2 SFDVKD. In DNA, the CDR3 is TGTGCCACCAGTAGCCTTGGAGATACGCAGTATTTT. This gives the protein CATSSLGDTQYF.

This sequence joins TRBV20-1 and TRBJ1-1, with a tentative D call TRBD1 (6 bases). The V gene lost 1 base and the J gene lost 5 bases, with 11 bases spanning the gap. Germline V gene data show CDR1 as DFQATT and CDR2 as SNEGSKA (reference sequence). The CDR3 length is 13 residues. The CDR3 here is CSARGGGPTEAFF. The CDR3 region has the DNA TGCAGTGCTAGAGGTGGGGGGCCAACTGAAGCTTTCTTT.

This chain uses TRBV15 with TRBJ2-7; TRBD2 agrees at 7 bases. The germline gives CDR1 LNHNV, CDR2 YYDKDF (reference sequence). With 0 bases clipped from V and 3 bases from J, the junction kept 2 bases outside the gene matches. The CDR3 runs 14 residues. CDR3 sequence: CATSRDASGYEQYF. In DNA, the CDR3 is TGTGCCACCAGCAGAGATGCTAGCGGCTACGAGCAGTACTTC.

The V and J genes are TRBV6-4 and TRBJ2-1; either TRBD1 or TRBD2 may fit D (6 bases each). The CDR3 is 14 residues long. V was clipped by 0 bases and J by 6 bases, with 9 bases between them. The germline V gene encodes CDR1 MRHNA and CDR2 SNTAGT. The chain's CDR3 is CASSDSTGANEQFF. The DNA for the CDR3 is TGTGCCAGCAGTGACTCGACGGGGGCCAATGAGCAGTTCTTC.

J is TRBJ2-1 and V is TRBV7-6; 9 bases are shared with TRBD1. Unmatched junction bases numbered 16, after V lost 5 bases and J lost 5 bases. Germline assignment: CDR1 SGHVS and CDR2 FNYEAQ. This CDR3 contains 18 residues. The CDR3 spells CASSAGTGLWTGNNEQFF. The CDR3 region has the DNA TGTGCCAGCAGCGCTGGGACAGGGCTTTGGACTGGTAACAATGAGCAGTTCTTC.

The chain couples TRBV2 to TRBJ2-3, with D hard to call. The CDR3 has 11 amino acids. The germline V gene encodes CDR1 SNHLY and CDR2 FYNNEI. The V end was cut by 4 bases, the J end by 6 bases, with 5 bases between. The CDR3 protein is CASSVRDTQYF. CDR3 DNA sequence: TGTGCCAGCAGTGTGAGGGATACGCAGTATTTT.

This clonotype was recorded a few times. The chain couples TRBV2 to TRBJ2-5, with a tentative D call TRBD2 (6 bases). The CDR3 consists of 14 residues. V lost 4 bases and J lost 4, with 13 bases in between. In germline, CDR1 is SNHLY, CDR2 FYNNEI. The CDR3 loop is CASSGDFSGETQYF. CDR3 bases: TGTGCCAGCAGTGGGGACTTCTCGGGAGAGACCCAGTACTTC.

The chain has TRBV20-1 and TRBJ2-3, with 8 bases aligning to TRBD2. The CDR3 is made up of 14 amino acids. CDR1 is DFQATT and CDR2 is SNEGSKA in the germline V gene (reference sequence). V lost 3 bases to trimming and J lost 1 base; unmatched junction nucleotides: 3. The DNA of the CDR3 is TGCAGTGCTAGTCCAGCGGGGGGCACAGATACGCAGTATTTT. Amino acid sequence: CSASPAGGTDTQYF.

The CDR3 here is CASRPTGTGPLGGELFF. CDR3 nucleotide sequence: TGTGCCAGCAGACCCACCGGGACAGGGCCTTTGGGCGGGGAGCTGTTTTTT. This chain uses TRBV11-1 with TRBJ2-2, with TRBD1 matching over 9 bases. This CDR3 region has 17 residues. Germline CDR1 SGHAT, CDR2 FQDESV (reference sequence). J lost 7 bases, V lost 6 bases, and 15 bases had no gene match.